This entry lists 25 T cell receptor beta chains sequenced from one sample in a study of control samples from healthy donors and cancer patients. Method: immunoSEQ multiplex PCR; TCRdb's copy keeps in-frame clones and lacks some. The data show about 58,000 clones, nearly 90% seen once. Sample: PBMCs. Source of these receptors: a man in his 60s with colorectal cancer.

This chain connects TRBV20-1 to TRBJ1-3; D is uncertain. The CDR3 spans 14 residues. V was trimmed by 5 bases and J by 0 bases, leaving 11 bases between them. Germline V CDR1 and CDR2: DFQATT, SNEGSKA (reference sequence). CDR3 nucleotides: TGCAGTGCTTGTGCTATCTCCTCTGGAAACACCATATATTTT. Encoded protein: CSACAISSGNTIYF.

The V gene is TRBV11-2, the J gene TRBJ2-7, with D hard to call. The CDR3 spans 16 residues. Germline V gives CDR1 SGHAT, CDR2 FQNNGV. The germline V and J ends were trimmed by 0 bases and 1 base, with 13 bases remaining between them. The CDR3 nucleotides read TGTGCCAGCAGCTTAGATCGGACCTCCATATCCTACGAGCAGTACTTC. It is translated as CASSLDRTSISYEQYF.

Of note for this clone: One end of the junction is discordant with germline, which a read error may explain. J is TRBJ1-4 and V is TRBV15; 7 nucleotides line up with TRBD1. The germline V gene encodes CDR1 LNHNV and CDR2 YYDKDF (reference sequence). The CDR3 is 12 amino acids. CDR3 region: CATSSRTTGVVF. CDR3 nucleotides: TGTGCCACCAGCAGTCGAACCACAGGGGTTGTTTTT.

The chain has TRBV28 and TRBJ2-4; D is perhaps TRBD1 or TRBD2 (5 bases each). CDR3 length equals 15 residues. Between the trimmed V and J ends, which lost 5 bases and 1 base, there was a span of 12 bases. Germline V gene data show CDR1 as MDHEN and CDR2 as SYDVKM. CDR3 sequence reads: CASSVPGGAKNIQYF. In nucleotides, the CDR3 is TGTGCCAGCAGTGTACCTGGGGGTGCCAAAAACATTCAGTACTTC.

The rearrangement uses TRBV2 and TRBJ2-7; the match to TRBD1 covers 7 bases. The CDR3 contains 13 residues. CDR1 is SNHLY and CDR2 is FYNNEI in the germline V gene. Germline trimming cut 3 bases from V and 4 bases from J; bases unmatched to any gene: 3. The CDR3 loop is CASSDSQGYEQYF. The CDR3 bases are TGTGCCAGCAGTGACTCACAGGGGTACGAGCAGTACTTC.

The rearrangement joins TRBV2 to TRBJ1-5, with TRBD1 as a possible D gene (6 bases). The CDR3 has 14 residues. Germline assignment: CDR1 SNHLY and CDR2 FYNNEI. Trimming shortened V by 3 bases and J by 5 bases, and 11 bases separated the two germline ends. The CDR3 nucleotides are TGTGCCAGCAGTGATTCGACAGGCGATCAGCCCCAGCATTTT. Residues: CASSDSTGDQPQHF. Based on the CDR3 plus reference TRBV2 and TRBJ1-5, the full variable domain is EPEVTQTPSHQVTQMGQEVILRCVPISNHLYFYWYRQILGQKVEFLVSFYNNEISEKSEIFDDQFSVERPDGSNFTLKIRSTKLEDSAMYFCASSDSTGDQPQHFGDGTRLSIL.

Concerning this clone: Other nucleotide sequences from this sample produce the same CDR3. The V and J genes are TRBV9 and TRBJ1-5; D gene uncertain. V lost 2 bases and J 1 base, leaving 7 bases between the germline ends. This CDR3 is built from 14 residues. Germline V gives CDR1 SGDLS, CDR2 YYNGEE. The CDR3 nucleotides are TGTGCCAGCAGCGTGGACGGAAGCAATCAGCCCCAGCATTTT. Protein: CASSVDGSNQPQHF.

The CDR3 DNA sequence: TGCGCCAGCAGCTTTAGGGCCACTAATGAAAAACTGTTTTTT. This encodes CASSFRATNEKLFF. The chain combines TRBV5-1 with TRBJ1-4; the D is unclear. With 2 bases removed from V and 2 bases from J, the gap between germline ends came to 7 bases. Germline CDR1 is SGHRS and CDR2 is YFSETQ. The CDR3 runs 14 residues.

V usage is TRBV5-4 and J usage is TRBJ2-3; D is possibly TRBD2 (5 bases). The length of the CDR3 is 15 residues. Trimming left V 3 bases short and J 4 bases short, with 15 bases between. Germline loops: CDR1 SGHNT, CDR2 YYREEE (reference sequence). The CDR3 DNA is TGTGCCAGCAGCTACCTAGCATCTGCATCAGATACGCAGTATTTT. Protein sequence: CASSYLASASDTQYF.

The chain links TRBV10-3 to TRBJ2-5; TRBD2 matches at 7 bases. Germline V gives CDR1 ENHRY, CDR2 SYGVKD. The ends lost 0 bases at V and 3 bases at J; junction bases unmatched: 4. The CDR3 is 15 residues long. The CDR3 DNA reads TGTGCCATCAGTGAGTCGTTGGGGGGGAAAGAGACCCAGTACTTC. Its protein product is CAISESLGGKETQYF.

The chain joins TRBV3-1 (or the pseudogene TRBV3-2) to TRBJ2-1, with D hard to call. The CDR3 has 13 amino acids. Trimming cost V 5 bases and J 1 base, with 6 bases left between them. Germline V CDR1 and CDR2: LGHDT, YNNKEL (reference sequence). CDR3 loop: CASSENSYNEQFF. In nucleotides, the CDR3 is TGTGCCAGCAGCGAAAATTCCTACAATGAGCAGTTCTTC.

This chain uses TRBV5-1 with TRBJ2-5; no firm D call. Trimming removed 4 bases from V and 2 bases from J, with 6 bases in between. The CDR3 totals 12 residues. Looked up from germline, CDR1 is SGHRS and CDR2 is YFSETQ. The CDR3 nucleotides read TGCGCCAGCAGCAGCCCACAAGAGACCCAGTACTTC. Its translation is CASSSPQETQYF. The whole variable domain, filled in from reference TRBV5-1 and TRBJ2-5, reads KAGVTQTPRYLIKTRGQQVTLSCSPISGHRSVSWYQQTPGQGLQFLFEYFSETQRNKGNFPGRFSGRQFSNSRSEMNVSTLELGDSALYLCASSSPQETQYFGPGTRLLVL.

This clone was counted a single time. This chain joins TRBV7-9 and TRBJ1-2; TRBD1 aligns across 7 bases. This CDR3 contains 13 residues. The germline gives CDR1 SEHNR, CDR2 FQNEAQ (reference sequence). V trimming: 3 bases; J trimming: 7 bases; junction bases outside the gene matches: 5. CDR3 region: CASSLGQISGYTF. DNA of the CDR3: TGTGCCAGCAGCTTGGGACAGATATCTGGCTACACCTTC. The whole variable domain, remainder taken from reference TRBV7-9 and TRBJ1-2, is DTGVSQNPRHKITKRGQNVTFRCDPISEHNRLYWYRQTLGQGPEFLTYFQNEAQLEKSRLLSDRFSAERPKGSFSTLEIQRTEQGDSAMYLCASSLGQISGYTFGSGTRLTVV.

The chain carries TRBV10-2 and TRBJ2-5; a possible D gene is TRBD2 (6 bases). V was cut by 3 bases and J by 5 bases, with 10 bases left in between. CDR1 WSHSY and CDR2 SAAADI come from the germline V gene. This CDR3 contains 13 residues. CDR3 amino acids: CASSELARETQYF. The CDR3 DNA follows: TGCGCCAGCAGTGAACTAGCCAGGGAGACCCAGTACTTC.

This clone counts as medium-sized. The V gene is TRBV3-1 (or the pseudogene TRBV3-2), the J gene TRBJ2-5; D uncertain. Trimming left V 0 bases short and J 1 base short, with 15 bases between. Germline values: CDR1 LGHDT, CDR2 YNNKEL (reference sequence). This CDR3 contains 17 residues. The CDR3 coding sequence is TGTGCCAGCAGCCAAGAGTGGGCTCGGGCCCTCCAAGAGACCCAGTACTTC. It specifies CASSQEWARALQETQYF.

This clone was recorded once. This chain uses TRBV5-1 with TRBJ1-2, with 12 bases identical to TRBD1. J lost 0 bases, V lost 0 bases, and 3 bases had no gene match. Germline lookup yields CDR1 SGHRS and CDR2 YFSETQ. The CDR3 spans 17 residues. CDR3: CASSLGGQGAPNYGYTF. CDR3 DNA sequence: TGCGCCAGCAGCTTGGGGGGACAGGGGGCCCCTAACTATGGCTACACCTTC.

The rearrangement joins TRBV15 to TRBJ2-7, with 7 bases matching TRBD2. The V segment lost 6 bases and the J segment 3 bases; nucleotides outside the gene matches: 14. There are 16 residues in the CDR3. Germline V gene data show CDR1 as LNHNV and CDR2 as YYDKDF (reference sequence). The CDR3 sequence: CATRSIQRGGNYEQYF. The CDR3 bases are TGTGCCACCAGATCAATCCAACGGGGAGGGAACTACGAGCAGTACTTC.

The rearrangement uses TRBV18 and TRBJ1-1, with D unresolved. The germline CDR1 and CDR2 sequences are KGHSH and LQKENI. Trimming left V 4 bases short and J 1 base short, with 13 bases between. This CDR3 has 15 amino acids. The CDR3 protein is CASSREKVTNTEAFF. In nucleotides, the CDR3 is TGTGCCAGCTCACGGGAGAAGGTGACGAACACTGAAGCTTTCTTT.

In its sample, this clone was seen once. CDR3: CASSRGQGNSYNSPLHF. CDR3 sequence (DNA): TGCGCCAGCAGCCGGGGACAGGGGAACTCCTATAATTCACCCCTCCACTTT. V usage is TRBV5-1 and J usage is TRBJ1-6; 10 nucleotides align to TRBD1. V gave up 4 bases and J gave up 0 bases; unmatched junction bases: 4. CDR3 length: 17 amino acids. Germline loops: CDR1 SGHRS, CDR2 YFSETQ.

The chain is built from TRBV30 and TRBJ2-5, with a possible D match to TRBD1 (5 bases). CDR3 length equals 19 residues. V lost 3 bases and J 0 bases, leaving 26 bases between the germline ends. Germline assignment: CDR1 GTSNPN and CDR2 SVGIG (reference sequence). The CDR3 here is CAWRDGSGYRGHHQETQYF. CDR3 sequence (DNA): TGTGCCTGGAGGGACGGGTCAGGGTATCGTGGGCACCACCAAGAGACCCAGTACTTC.

The V gene is TRBV30, the J gene TRBJ1-3; tentatively, D is TRBD1 (5 bases). From germline, CDR1 is GTSNPN and CDR2 SVGIG (reference sequence). This CDR3 contains 15 residues. Trimming took off 4 bases at V and 3 bases at J, with 16 bases between the two ends. CDR3 in amino acids: CAWTSGGAGGNTIYF. CDR3 DNA: TGTGCCTGGACCTCCGGCGGGGCCGGTGGAAACACCATATATTTT.

This clone was seen a handful of times. The chain recombines TRBV27 with TRBJ1-6; TRBD1 aligns across 8 bases. The length of the CDR3 is 14 residues. V was pared by 7 bases and J by 10 bases, with 9 bases of the junction left unmatched. CDR1 is MNHEY and CDR2 is SMNVEV in the germline V gene (reference sequence). The CDR3 loop reads CASTPGQGKSPLHF. CDR3 DNA sequence: TGTGCCAGCACCCCAGGACAGGGAAAGTCACCCCTCCACTTT.

This clone has only one observation. The V gene is TRBV7-3, the J gene TRBJ2-6; D is uncertain. From germline, CDR1 is SGHTA and CDR2 FQGTGA. V lost 3 bases to trimming and J lost 4 bases, with 7 bases between them. The CDR3 is 14 amino acids. CDR3 protein: CASSLATGANVLTF. The CDR3, as DNA: TGTGCCAGCAGCTTGGCAACCGGGGCCAACGTCCTGACTTTC.

This clone has only one observation. V usage is TRBV11-3 and J usage is TRBJ1-1; no reliable D call. V lost 2 bases, J lost 5 bases, and 12 bases lay in between. CDR1 SGHNT and CDR2 YENEEA come from the germline V gene. The CDR3 sequence is 14 residues long. CDR3 residues: CASSLSGSRTEAFF. In DNA, the CDR3 is TGTGCCAGCAGCTTATCCGGGAGTAGGACTGAAGCTTTCTTT.

V gene TRBV19 combines with J gene TRBJ2-3; 8 bases line up with TRBD2. This CDR3 comprises 15 residues. Per the germline V gene, CDR1 is LNHDA and CDR2 is SQIVND (reference sequence). The V segment lost 11 bases and the J segment 3 bases; nucleotides outside the gene matches: 13. This chain's CDR3 is CAAAPGGPRTDTQYF. CDR3 bases: TGTGCCGCCGCCCCGGGGGGGCCTCGGACAGATACGCAGTATTTT.